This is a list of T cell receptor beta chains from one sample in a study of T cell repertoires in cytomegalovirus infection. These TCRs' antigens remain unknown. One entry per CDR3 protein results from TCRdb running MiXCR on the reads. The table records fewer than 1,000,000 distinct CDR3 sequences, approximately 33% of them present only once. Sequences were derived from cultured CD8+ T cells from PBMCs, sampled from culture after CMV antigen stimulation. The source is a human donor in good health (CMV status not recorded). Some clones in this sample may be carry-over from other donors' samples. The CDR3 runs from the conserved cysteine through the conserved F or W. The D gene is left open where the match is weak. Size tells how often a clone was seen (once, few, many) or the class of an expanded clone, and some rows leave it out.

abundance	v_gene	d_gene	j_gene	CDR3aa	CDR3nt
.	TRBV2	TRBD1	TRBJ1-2	CASSPGQQNYGYIF	TGTGCCAGCAGCCCGGGACAGCAGAACTATGGCTACATCTTC
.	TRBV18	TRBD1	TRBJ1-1	CASSPRDRRNTEAFF	TGTGCCAGCTCACCCCGGGACAGGAGGAACACTGAAGCTTTCTTT
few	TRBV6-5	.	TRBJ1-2	CASSYSPQERYTF	TGTGCCAGCAGTTACTCCCCCCAGGAGCGCTACACCTTC
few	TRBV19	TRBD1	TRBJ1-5	CASRDRELGSNQPQHF	TGTGCCAGCAGGGACAGGGAGTTAGGAAGCAATCAGCCCCAGCATTTT
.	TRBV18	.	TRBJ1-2	CASSSRGTEEYGYTF	TGTGCCAGCTCTTCTCGAGGGACGGAGGAATATGGCTACACCTTC
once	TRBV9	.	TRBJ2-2	CASSVHRAGELFF	TGTGCCAGCAGCGTACACAGGGCCGGGGAGCTGTTTTTT
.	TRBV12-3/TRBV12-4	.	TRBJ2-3	CAIRILLPHSTDTQYF	TGTGCCATCCGGATCCTCCTTCCCCACTCCACAGATACGCAGTATTTT
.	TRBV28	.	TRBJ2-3	CASGFSGTRTDTQYF	TGTGCCAGCGGTTTCTCCGGGACCCGCACAGATACGCAGTATTTT
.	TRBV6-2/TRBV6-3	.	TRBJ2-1	CASGVGRNEQFF	TGTGCCAGTGGGGTGGGTAGGAATGAGCAGTTCTTC
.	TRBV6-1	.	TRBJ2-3	CASSLTETSTDTQYF	TGTGCCAGCAGCTTGACCGAGACTAGCACAGATACGCAGTATTTT
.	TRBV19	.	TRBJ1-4	CAPPRVRNEKLFF	TGTGCCCCCCCCAGGGTTCGTAATGAAAAACTGTTTTTT
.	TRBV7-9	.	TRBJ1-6	CASSLSGLGGYNSPLHF	TGTGCCAGCAGCTTAAGTGGTTTGGGGGGCTATAATTCACCCCTCCACTTT
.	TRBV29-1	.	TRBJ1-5	CSVGWGSNQPQHF	TGCAGCGTCGGGTGGGGGAGCAATCAGCCCCAGCATTTT
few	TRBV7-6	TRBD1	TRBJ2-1	CASSTEGQGAYNEQFF	TGTGCCAGCAGCACAGAGGGACAGGGGGCCTACAATGAGCAGTTCTTC
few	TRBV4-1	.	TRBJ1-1	CASSPQGRGANTEAFF	TGCGCCAGCAGCCCCCAGGGTAGAGGGGCGAACACTGAAGCTTTCTTT
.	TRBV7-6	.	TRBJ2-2	CASRAAQGGELFF	TGTGCCAGCAGGGCGGCCCAGGGCGGGGAGCTGTTTTTT
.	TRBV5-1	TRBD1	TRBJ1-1	CASSLGQGVYTEAFF	TGCGCCAGCAGCTTGGGACAGGGGGTTTACACTGAAGCTTTCTTT
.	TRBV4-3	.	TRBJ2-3	CASSSRLTHSTDTQYF	TGCGCCAGCAGCTCTAGACTAACTCATAGCACAGATACGCAGTATTTT
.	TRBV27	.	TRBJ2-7	CASSFVGELLEQYF	TGTGCCAGCAGTTTTGTCGGGGAATTGCTCGAGCAGTACTTC
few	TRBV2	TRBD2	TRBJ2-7	CARTSADTYEQYF	TGTGCCAGAACTAGCGCCGATACCTACGAGCAGTACTTC
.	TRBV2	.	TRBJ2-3	CASSDPGTTDTQYF	TGTGCCAGCAGTGATCCCGGTACGACAGATACGCAGTATTTT
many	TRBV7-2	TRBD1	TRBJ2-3	CASSPLGTAGFTDTQYF	TGTGCCAGCAGCCCCTTAGGGACAGCTGGTTTCACAGATACGCAGTATTTT
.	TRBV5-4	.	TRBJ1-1	CAASTDNFEAFF	TGTGCCGCCTCGACAGATAATTTTGAAGCTTTCTTT
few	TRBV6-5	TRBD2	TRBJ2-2	CASSYSIAGANTGELFF	TGTGCCAGCAGTTACTCGATAGCGGGGGCGAACACCGGGGAGCTGTTTTTT
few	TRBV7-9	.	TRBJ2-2	CASSPPPGGSANTGELFF	TGTGCCAGCAGCCCTCCCCCGGGCGGATCCGCGAACACCGGGGAGCTGTTTTTT
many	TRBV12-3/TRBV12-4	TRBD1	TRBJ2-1	CASSNTGTASYNEQFF	TGTGCCAGCAGTAATACCGGGACAGCGTCCTACAATGAGCAGTTCTTC
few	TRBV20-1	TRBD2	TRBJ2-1	CSAAWTSGGHYNEQFF	TGCAGTGCTGCCTGGACTAGCGGGGGGCACTACAATGAGCAGTTCTTC
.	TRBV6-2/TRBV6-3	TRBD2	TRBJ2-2	CASSYGLAGWTGEPFF	TGTGCCAGCAGTTACGGACTAGCGGGGTGGACCGGGGAGCCGTTTTTT
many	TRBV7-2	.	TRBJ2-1	CASSRTGNEQFF	TGTGCCAGCAGCCGGACCGGGAATGAGCAGTTCTTC
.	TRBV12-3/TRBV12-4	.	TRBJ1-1	CASKNPLGTEAFF	TGTGCCAGCAAAAACCCTTTGGGCACTGAAGCTTTCTTT
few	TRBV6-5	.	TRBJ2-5	CASSLPPGPGETQYF	TGTGCCAGCAGTCTACCTCCGGGCCCTGGGGAGACCCAGTACTTC
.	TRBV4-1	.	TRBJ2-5	CASSPQQGGQETQYF	TGCGCCAGCAGCCCCCAGCAGGGTGGCCAAGAGACCCAGTACTTC
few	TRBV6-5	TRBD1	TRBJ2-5	CASSYGLGQHLMETQYF	TGTGCCAGCAGTTATGGTCTGGGACAGCACCTGATGGAGACCCAGTACTTC
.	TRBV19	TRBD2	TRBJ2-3	CASSKLAGGTDTQYF	TGTGCCAGTAGTAAACTAGCGGGGGGCACAGATACGCAGTATTTT
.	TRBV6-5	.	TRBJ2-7	CASRIGPTYEQYF	TGTGCCAGCAGAATAGGGCCCACCTACGAGCAGTACTTC
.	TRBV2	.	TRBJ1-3	CASSGRGNTIYF	TGTGCCAGCAGCGGGCGTGGAAACACCATATATTTT
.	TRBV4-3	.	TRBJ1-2	CASSQDLGLWGYTF	TGCGCCAGCAGCCAAGATTTAGGCTTATGGGGCTACACCTTC
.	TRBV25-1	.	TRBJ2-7	CASSDYGTGRYEQYF	TGTGCCAGCAGTGATTATGGCACGGGTCGATACGAGCAGTACTTC
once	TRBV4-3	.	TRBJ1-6	CASSQFGQNNSPLHF	TGCGCCAGCAGCCAATTCGGACAGAATAATTCACCCCTCCACTTT
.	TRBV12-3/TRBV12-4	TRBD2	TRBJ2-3	CASSRPLAGGQLGADTQYF	TGTGCCAGCAGCCGACCACTAGCGGGGGGGCAATTGGGCGCAGATACGCAGTATTTT
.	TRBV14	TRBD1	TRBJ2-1	CASSRRRGIEQFF	TGTGCCAGCAGCCGCCGCAGGGGGATTGAGCAGTTCTTC
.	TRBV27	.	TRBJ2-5	CASSVGGGPGTQYF	TGTGCCAGCAGTGTGGGGGGGGGCCCCGGGACCCAGTACTTC
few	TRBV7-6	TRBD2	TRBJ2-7	CASIGTSESSYEQYF	TGTGCCAGCATAGGGACTAGCGAGAGCTCCTACGAGCAGTACTTC
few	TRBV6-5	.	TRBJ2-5	CASSSALTGIPETQYF	TGTGCCAGCAGTAGCGCCTTAACCGGGATCCCAGAGACCCAGTACTTC
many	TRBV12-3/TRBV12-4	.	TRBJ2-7	CASSMGPYEQYF	TGTGCCAGCAGTATGGGTCCCTACGAGCAGTACTTC
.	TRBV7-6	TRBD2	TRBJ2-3	CASRLAVDITDTQYF	TGTGCCAGCAGGCTAGCGGTAGACATCACAGATACGCAGTATTTT
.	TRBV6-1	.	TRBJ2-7	CASSHRANYEQYF	TGTGCCAGCAGTCACAGGGCGAACTACGAGCAGTACTTC
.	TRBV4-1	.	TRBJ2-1	CASSQGRGDEQFF	TGCGCCAGCAGCCAAGGGAGGGGGGATGAGCAGTTCTTC
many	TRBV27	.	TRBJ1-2	CASMPRALHYGYTF	TGTGCCAGCATGCCTCGGGCCCTACACTATGGCTACACCTTC
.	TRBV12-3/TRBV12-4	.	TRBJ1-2	CASSLKNGYTF	TGTGCCAGCAGTTTGAAGAATGGCTACACCTTC
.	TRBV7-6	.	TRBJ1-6	CASSLASLSSYNSPLHF	TGTGCCAGCAGCTTAGCCTCATTGAGCTCCTATAATTCACCCCTCCACTTT